This TCR beta chain was sequenced during a study of T cells in Graves' hyperthyroidism and ophthalmopathy. Study observations and caveats: Most thyroid clonotypes with frequency above 0.001 were detected in blood.

Note on this clonotype: Antigen: not known.

Stable hyperthyroidism: no ophthalmopathy progression over 18 months of follow-up. Orbital computed tomography and thyroid ultrasound, together with serum TRAb and thyroxine and clinical symptoms, were used for diagnoses. Around 10 ml of fresh peripheral blood supplied the PBMCs. RNA transcripts gave rise to amplified TCR beta CDR3 regions. A first-round RT-PCR of the TCR CDR3 used the HTBI primer set. TCRdb reprocessed the multiplex PCR reads via MiXCR and lists one record per CDR3 protein. The sample shows a few hundred thousand distinct CDR3 sequences, 20% of them seen only once. CDR3 size: 15 residues. Looked up from germline, CDR1 is MDHEN and CDR2 is SYDVKM. Trimming at V came to 6 bases and at J to 3 bases, leaving 7 bases not matched to a gene.

The receptor was isolated from a man aged 18-30 years with Graves' hyperthyroidism. This chain uses TRBV28 with TRBJ1-1; 10 bases align to TRBD1. Input material: blood. The CDR3 protein is CASRHDRGRDTEAFF. The CDR3 DNA sequence: TGTGCCAGCAGACATGACAGGGGGCGCGACACTGAAGCTTTCTTT.